Below are 7 T cell receptor beta chains sequenced from a single sample in a study of CD8+ T cells in alopecia areata listed by TCRdb under 2018. Taken with the paper, the label for time point translates to: baseline before oral tofacitinib. Libraries were made using the immunoSEQ multiplex PCR assay. RNA was extracted from all samples and reverse transcribed into cDNA, which served as template for TCR sequencing. Imported from immuneACCESS, the table was reduced by TCRdb to in-frame sequences with V and J called. These copies leave out some clones; in studies compared against another copy, an unresolved V gene accounts for under half, and the cause of the remainder is not known. The sample has approximately 65,000 clones on record, approximately 46% of them singletons. Together, the top ten hold roughly a sixth of the sample. The sequenced sample was CD8+ T cells sorted from blood, obtained at week 0. These receptor sequences come from a human donor with alopecia areata.

The rearrangement joins TRBV6-5 to TRBJ1-2, with D unresolved. Per germline, CDR1 MNHEY and CDR2 SVGAGI. CDR3 length: 13 residues. Trimming took off 5 bases at V and 4 bases at J, with 11 bases between the two ends. The CDR3 region is CASSLSHLYGYTF. CDR3 DNA sequence: TGTGCCAGCAGTCTCTCACATCTCTATGGCTACACCTTC.

This clone was counted only a few times. This chain uses TRBV15 with TRBJ1-1; the match to TRBD1 covers 8 bases. After removal of 1 base from V and 4 bases from J, the junction contained 11 bases not matched to a gene. Germline CDR1 reads LNHNV; CDR2 reads YYDKDF (reference sequence). The CDR3 is made up of 17 amino acids. The CDR3 loop is CATSRGLDRVMFTEAFF. In DNA form, the CDR3 reads TGTGCCACCAGCAGAGGGTTGGACAGGGTGATGTTCACTGAAGCTTTCTTT.

J is TRBJ2-3 and V is TRBV11-2, with TRBD1 matching 9 bases. Trimming took 8 bases from V and 3 from J; bases not matched to a gene: 6. Germline values: CDR1 SGHAT, CDR2 FQNNGV. This CDR3 spans 14 amino acids. The CDR3 here is CASGRTGETDTQYF. Written as DNA, the CDR3 is TGTGCCAGCGGTCGGACAGGGGAGACAGATACGCAGTATTTT.

This clone has just a few counts. V is TRBV7-9 and J is TRBJ2-5, with 7 nucleotides matching TRBD2. Germline V gives CDR1 SEHNR, CDR2 FQNEAQ (reference sequence). The CDR3 consists of 14 residues. Trimming at V came to 6 bases and at J to 3 bases, leaving 7 bases not matched to a gene. The DNA for the CDR3 is TGTGCCAGCAGTCCGCCTAGCGGAGAAGAGACCCAGTACTTC. Residues: CASSPPSGEETQYF.

This clone showed up just a few times. The chain is built from TRBV4-1 and TRBJ2-1, with 9 bases matching TRBD2. V trimming: 1 base; J trimming: 3 bases; junction bases outside the gene matches: 4. Germline CDR1 and CDR2: MGHRA and YSYEKL. CDR3 length: 16 residues. CDR3 region: CASSQGLADNYNEQFF. CDR3 DNA: TGCGCCAGCAGCCAAGGACTAGCGGATAACTACAATGAGCAGTTCTTC.

This clone occurred many times. V gene TRBV19 combines with J gene TRBJ2-1; no definite D call. CDR1 is LNHDA and CDR2 is SQIVND in the germline V gene (reference sequence). CDR3 length equals 19 residues. The germline V and J ends were trimmed by 7 bases and 10 bases, with 35 bases remaining between them. Here the CDR3 DNA reads TGTGCCAGTATTCAACGGGCAGCCCCGCGACCCACAACAACAGTCGAGCAGTTCTTC. Residues: CASIQRAAPRPTTTVEQFF.

This clone was seen more than once but under ten times. The chain's CDR3 is CSVSTSGRRQANEQFF. The CDR3 nucleotides are TGCAGCGTGTCGACTAGCGGCCGGAGACAGGCGAATGAGCAGTTCTTC. The gene calls are TRBV29-1 and TRBJ2-1; TRBD2 matches at 9 bases. CDR3 length: 16 residues. The germline V gene has CDR1 SQVTM and CDR2 ANQGSEA. V trimming: 6 bases; J trimming: 7 bases; junction bases outside the gene matches: 16.